Shown below are 28 T cell receptor beta chains from a single sample sequenced in a study of cytomegalovirus exposure and HLA in healthy donors. Primers: 60 Vbeta forward and 13 Jbeta reverse. Here immunoSEQ multiplex PCR was the method, and the copy in TCRdb shows in-frame clones only, minus some. Among under 55,000 clones listed, approximately 70% were seen once. What was sequenced was PBMCs. The source of these receptors is a man younger than 30 in good health and CMV-seronegative.

The CDR3 DNA reads TGCAGCGTTGTGTGGAGCTCTGGAAACACCATATATTTT. Protein product: CSVVWSSGNTIYF. The chain uses TRBV29-1 and TRBJ1-3; the D is unclear. Germline V gene data show CDR1 as SQVTM and CDR2 as ANQGSEA. Trimming cost V 4 bases and J 0 bases, with 7 bases left between them. The CDR3 loop spans 13 amino acids.

CDR3 sequence: CASSTSGPDGELFF. CDR3 DNA: TGTGCCAGCAGCACTAGCGGCCCCGACGGGGAGCTGTTTTTT. The V and J genes are TRBV5-4 and TRBJ2-2; 8 positions agree with TRBD2. After removal of 4 bases from V and 7 bases from J, the junction contained 6 bases not matched to a gene. The CDR3 contains 14 residues. The germline gives CDR1 SGHNT, CDR2 YYREEE (reference sequence).

This chain links TRBV4-2 with TRBJ1-1; 10 bases are a match to TRBD1. The germline gives CDR1 LGHNA, CDR2 YNFKEQ. Trimming took 3 bases from V and 0 from J; bases not matched to a gene: 10. This CDR3 is built from 18 residues. CDR3 protein: CASSHPKDRGTLNTEAFF. The CDR3 DNA is TGTGCCAGCAGCCACCCTAAGGACAGGGGGACGTTGAACACTGAAGCTTTCTTT.

The rearrangement uses TRBV30 and TRBJ1-1; D perhaps matches TRBD1 (6 bases). The germline V gene encodes CDR1 GTSNPN and CDR2 SVGIG (reference sequence). The germline V and J ends were trimmed by 7 bases and 2 bases, with 14 bases remaining between them. The length of the CDR3 is 13 residues. CDR3 bases: TGTGCCTTCAACGACAGGCGCAACACTGAAGCTTTCTTT. Its translation is CAFNDRRNTEAFF.

Only a few counts were recorded for this clone. The rearrangement joins TRBV5-1 to TRBJ2-7; tentative D call: TRBD1 (6 bases). The CDR3 has 14 amino acids. Germline CDR1 SGHRS, CDR2 YFSETQ. V gave up 0 bases and J gave up 6 bases, with 13 bases separating them. DNA for the CDR3: TGCGCCAGCAGCTTGGAACAGGGCTTCCGCGAGCAGTACTTC. Amino acid sequence: CASSLEQGFREQYF.

The chain is built from TRBV13 and TRBJ1-1, with 7 bases identical to TRBD1. With V trimmed by 5 bases and J by 0 bases, 6 bases remained unmatched. The CDR3 length is 15 residues. The V gene's germline CDR1 is PRHDT and CDR2 FYEKMQ (reference sequence). CDR3 nucleotide sequence: TGTGCCAGCAGCACCCGGGACAGCTTGAACACTGAAGCTTTCTTT. It specifies CASSTRDSLNTEAFF.

The chain uses TRBV19 and TRBJ1-2; no clear D gene. With 0 bases removed from V and 5 bases from J, the gap between germline ends came to 7 bases. Germline CDR1 reads LNHDA; CDR2 reads SQIVND (reference sequence). The CDR3 is made up of 13 amino acids. The CDR3 DNA follows: TGTGCCAGTAGTATAGAGGCAGCGTATGGCTACACCTTC. Its translation is CASSIEAAYGYTF.

V gene TRBV7-6 combines with J gene TRBJ1-1, with D hard to call. There are 15 residues in the CDR3. V was pared by 1 base and J by 4 bases, with 13 bases between. CDR1 and CDR2 from the germline V gene are SGHVS and FNYEAQ. As DNA, the CDR3 is TGTGCCAGCAGCTTAGGGAGGACTGGTGGCACTGAAGCTTTCTTT. Its protein is CASSLGRTGGTEAFF. Filled out from reference TRBV7-6 and TRBJ1-1, the complete variable domain reads GAGVSQSPRYKVTKRGQDVALRCDPISGHVSLYWYRQALGQGPEFLTYFNYEAQQDKSGLPNDRFSAERPEGSISTLTIQRTEQRDSAMYRCASSLGRTGGTEAFFGQGTRLTVV.

This rearrangement joins TRBV4-3 to TRBJ2-1, with 9 bases aligning to TRBD2. V was pared by 0 bases and J by 6 bases, with 6 bases of the junction left unmatched. Germline V lookup: CDR1 LGHNA, CDR2 YSLEER. CDR3 size: 16 residues. CDR3 protein: CASSQEVAGALNEQFF. In nucleotides, the CDR3 is TGCGCCAGCAGCCAAGAGGTAGCGGGAGCTCTCAATGAGCAGTTCTTC.

This clone is deemed medium-sized (0.01 to 0.1%). This chain uses TRBV6-1 with TRBJ2-7; 7 positions agree with TRBD1. J was trimmed by 2 bases and V by 6 bases; bases with no gene match: 7. Germline V CDR1 and CDR2: MNHNS, SASEGT. The CDR3 loop spans 14 amino acids. The CDR3 sequence: CASRLRGFAYEQYF. CDR3 DNA sequence: TGTGCCAGCAGACTCAGGGGGTTCGCCTACGAGCAGTACTTC.

The chain is built from TRBV4-1 and TRBJ2-4; the D gene is possibly TRBD2 (5 bases). The CDR3 spans 13 residues. CDR1 and CDR2 from the germline V gene are MGHRA and YSYEKL. V gave up 11 bases and J gave up 3 bases, with 14 bases separating them. The CDR3 is CASKPRDKNIQYF. DNA for the CDR3: TGCGCCTCCAAGCCCCGGGACAAAAACATTCAGTACTTC.

V usage is TRBV4-3 and J usage is TRBJ1-1, with D maybe TRBD1 (5 bases). Between the trimmed V and J ends, which lost 0 bases and 1 base, there was a span of 12 bases. Germline-derived CDR1 and CDR2 are LGHNA and YSLEER. CDR3 length equals 16 residues. The chain's CDR3 is CASSQDYGTGNTEAFF. Written as DNA, the CDR3 is TGCGCCAGCAGCCAAGACTACGGAACAGGGAACACTGAAGCTTTCTTT.

This chain links TRBV5-1 with TRBJ2-7; D is undetermined. In germline, CDR1 is SGHRS, CDR2 YFSETQ. V was cut by 4 bases and J by 4 bases, with 15 bases left in between. This CDR3 comprises 14 residues. In DNA, the CDR3 is TGCGCCAGCAGCACAAACACCGAAAGTTACGAGCAGTACTTC. Residues: CASSTNTESYEQYF.

The genes are TRBV28 and TRBJ2-7, with 10 bases aligning to TRBD1. Per the germline V gene, CDR1 is MDHEN and CDR2 is SYDVKM. This CDR3 region has 14 residues. V lost 7 bases, J lost 2 bases, and 5 bases stayed unmatched. CDR3 nucleotides: TGTGCCAGCACCCAGGGGACAGGGGCCTACGAGCAGTACTTC. It codes for CASTQGTGAYEQYF.

This sequence joins TRBV7-8 and TRBJ2-6; tentatively, D is TRBD1 (6 bases). Germline V CDR1 and CDR2: SGHVS, FQNEAQ. The CDR3 runs 14 residues. The V and J ends lost 4 bases and 2 bases respectively, with 6 bases between them. The CDR3 loop is CASSSGAGANVLTF. The CDR3 DNA sequence: TGTGCCAGCAGCTCAGGGGCTGGGGCCAACGTCCTGACTTTC. Full variable domain (remainder filled in from reference TRBV7-8 and TRBJ2-6): GAGVSQSPRYKVAKRGQDVALRCDPISGHVSLFWYQQALGQGPEFLTYFQNEAQLDKSGLPSDRFFAERPEGSVSTLKIQRTQQEDSAVYLCASSSGAGANVLTFGAGSRLTVL.

The CDR3 DNA reads TGTGCCAGCAGCCCGAGACAGGGGGCGGCGTTAAAACTGTTTTTT. Translation: CASSPRQGAALKLFF. The genes are TRBV4-2 and TRBJ1-4, with 10 positions matching TRBD1. Per the germline V gene, CDR1 is LGHNA and CDR2 is YNFKEQ. V trimming: 4 bases; J trimming: 10 bases; junction bases outside the gene matches: 9. The CDR3 extends over 15 amino acids.

The V and J genes are TRBV7-9 and TRBJ2-2; no clear D. Germline V gives CDR1 SEHNR, CDR2 FQNEAQ (reference sequence). The CDR3 runs 13 residues. V gave up 7 bases and J gave up 5 bases, with 11 bases separating them. The CDR3 coding sequence is TGTGCCAGCACGGTGGGCCAGACCGGGGAGCTGTTTTTT. Translating gives CASTVGQTGELFF.

The J gene is TRBJ1-3, the V gene TRBV27; 7 bases fit TRBD1. CDR3 size: 14 residues. The V segment lost 4 bases and the J segment 7 bases; nucleotides outside the gene matches: 7. Germline V CDR1 and CDR2: MNHEY, SMNVEV (reference sequence). CDR3 bases: TGTGCCAGCAGTTCGCGACAGGGACGTAACACCATATATTTT. Translation gives CASSSRQGRNTIYF.

The rearrangement joins TRBV6-5 to TRBJ1-5; 9 nucleotides align to TRBD1. CDR1 is MNHEY, CDR2 SVGAGI, per germline. The CDR3 runs to 14 residues. CDR3 bases: TGTGATAAGGGGGACAGGGAGTGCAATCAGCCCCAGCATTTT. Translation gives CDKGDRECNQPQHF.

The J gene is TRBJ1-5, the V gene TRBV10-3; D possibly corresponds to TRBD1 (6 bases). The germline V gene has CDR1 ENHRY and CDR2 SYGVKD. The CDR3 loop spans 14 amino acids. Deletions cut 3 bases from V and 1 base from J, with 7 bases between. CDR3 nucleotide sequence: TGTGCCATCAGTGATCAGGGGAGCAATCAGCCCCAGCATTTT. Protein product: CAISDQGSNQPQHF.

This rearrangement joins TRBV28 to TRBJ1-5; D is ambiguous. Germline-derived CDR1 and CDR2 are MDHEN and SYDVKM. The V end was cut by 7 bases, the J end by 6 bases, with 10 bases between. The CDR3 loop spans 12 amino acids. The CDR3: CASMSPGQPQHF. Written as DNA, the CDR3 is TGTGCCAGCATGAGTCCCGGTCAGCCCCAGCATTTT.

The chain couples TRBV5-1 to TRBJ1-1, with 7 bases identical to TRBD1. The CDR3 length is 14 residues. Trimming took 2 bases from V and 5 from J; bases not matched to a gene: 6. Germline loops: CDR1 SGHRS, CDR2 YFSETQ. The CDR3 reads CASSLRGLETEAFF. For the CDR3, the DNA is TGCGCCAGCAGCTTAAGGGGGCTTGAGACTGAAGCTTTCTTT.

The genes are TRBV7-3 and TRBJ2-5, with TRBD2 as a possible D gene (5 bases). Trimming pared 3 bases from V and 9 bases from J, leaving 14 bases between. The CDR3 runs 13 residues. Germline V gives CDR1 SGHTA, CDR2 FQGTGA. CDR3 sequence: CASSFGSIGAQYF. CDR3 bases: TGTGCCAGCAGCTTCGGGTCGATCGGGGCCCAGTACTTC.

This clone turned up a few times. The rearrangement joins TRBV5-4 to TRBJ2-7; TRBD1 agrees at 9 bases. V gave up 3 bases and J gave up 4 bases; unmatched junction bases: 8. Per the germline V gene, CDR1 is SGHNT and CDR2 is YYREEE (reference sequence). The CDR3 totals 15 residues. The CDR3 DNA follows: TGTGCCAGCAGCTCTTACGCCGGGACAGGGTACGAGCAGTACTTC. Translation gives CASSSYAGTGYEQYF.

V and J are TRBV7-9 and TRBJ1-4, with 9 bases aligning to TRBD1. CDR1 is SEHNR, CDR2 FQNEAQ, per germline (reference sequence). Trimming cost V 6 bases and J 5 bases; bases outside gene matches: 4. This CDR3 has 14 residues. DNA of the CDR3: TGTGCCAGCAGTCATGGACAGGGGAATGAAAAACTGTTTTTT. It encodes CASSHGQGNEKLFF.

This clone was detected a few times. V is TRBV13 and J is TRBJ1-1, with no clear D. Germline V gene lookup returns CDR1 PRHDT and CDR2 FYEKMQ (reference sequence). The CDR3 covers 14 residues. V shed 10 bases and J shed 1 base, with 16 bases lying between them. CDR3 sequence reads: CATRRAAGNTEAFF. CDR3 nucleotide sequence: TGTGCCACAAGGCGGGCAGCGGGGAACACTGAAGCTTTCTTT.

V gene TRBV2 combines with J gene TRBJ1-1, with D perhaps matching TRBD1 (6 bases). The CDR3 contains 15 residues. Germline CDR1 is SNHLY and CDR2 is FYNNEI. V was trimmed by 6 bases and J by 3 bases, leaving 17 bases between them. The CDR3 loop reads CASRGRGGRDTEAFF. The CDR3 DNA sequence: TGTGCCAGCAGGGGCCGGGGGGGCCGGGACACTGAAGCTTTCTTT.

The chain recombines TRBV4-3 with TRBJ2-4, with D possibly being TRBD2 (6 bases). V shed 0 bases and J shed 7 bases, with 16 bases lying between them. Germline CDR1 is LGHNA and CDR2 is YSLEER. The CDR3 is made up of 16 amino acids. The CDR3 DNA reads TGCGCCAGCAGCCAAGACGGGGGAGGCCCACCCAACATTCAGTACTTC. It codes for CASSQDGGGPPNIQYF.